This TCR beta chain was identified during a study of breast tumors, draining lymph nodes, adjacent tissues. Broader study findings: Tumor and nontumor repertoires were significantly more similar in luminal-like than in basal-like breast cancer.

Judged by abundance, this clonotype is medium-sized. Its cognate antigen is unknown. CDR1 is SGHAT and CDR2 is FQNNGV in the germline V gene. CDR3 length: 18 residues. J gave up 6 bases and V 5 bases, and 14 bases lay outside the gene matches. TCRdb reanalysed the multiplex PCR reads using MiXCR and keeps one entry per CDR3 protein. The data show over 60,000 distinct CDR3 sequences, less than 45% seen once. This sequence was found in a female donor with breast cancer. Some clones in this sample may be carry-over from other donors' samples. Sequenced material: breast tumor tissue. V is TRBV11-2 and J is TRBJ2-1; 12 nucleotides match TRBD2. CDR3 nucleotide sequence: TGTGCCAGCAGCCTCTCCCTCCCCCTAGCGGGAGGGTCCAATGAGCAGTTCTTC. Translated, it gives CASSLSLPLAGGSNEQFF.